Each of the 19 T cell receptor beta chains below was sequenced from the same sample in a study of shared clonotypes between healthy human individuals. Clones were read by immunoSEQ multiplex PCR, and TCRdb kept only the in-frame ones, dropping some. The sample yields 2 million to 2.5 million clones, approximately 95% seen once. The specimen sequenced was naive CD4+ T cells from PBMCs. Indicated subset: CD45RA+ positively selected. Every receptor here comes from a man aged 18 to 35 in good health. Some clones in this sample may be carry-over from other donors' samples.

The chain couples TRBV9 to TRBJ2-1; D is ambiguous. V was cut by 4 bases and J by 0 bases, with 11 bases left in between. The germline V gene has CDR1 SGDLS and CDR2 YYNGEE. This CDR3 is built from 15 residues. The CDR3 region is CASSPDGVSYNEQFF. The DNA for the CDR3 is TGTGCCAGCAGCCCCGACGGAGTCTCCTACAATGAGCAGTTCTTC.

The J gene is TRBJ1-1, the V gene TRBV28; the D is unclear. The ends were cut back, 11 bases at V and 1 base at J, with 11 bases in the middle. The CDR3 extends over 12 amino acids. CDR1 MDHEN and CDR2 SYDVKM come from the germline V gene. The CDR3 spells CAAGRPNTEAFF. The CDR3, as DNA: TGTGCCGCAGGCCGTCCGAACACTGAAGCTTTCTTT. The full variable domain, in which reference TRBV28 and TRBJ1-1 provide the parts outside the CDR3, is DVKVTQSSRYLVKRTGEKVFLECVQDMDHENMFWYRQDPGLGLRLIYFSYDVKMKEKGDIPEGYSVSREKKERFSLILESASTNQTSMYLCAAGRPNTEAFFGQGTRLTVV.

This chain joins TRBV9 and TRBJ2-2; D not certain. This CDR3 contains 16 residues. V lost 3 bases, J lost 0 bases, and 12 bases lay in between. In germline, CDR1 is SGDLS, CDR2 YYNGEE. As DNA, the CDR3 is TGTGCCAGCAGCGCCACACGGCCGTCGAACACCGGGGAGCTGTTTTTT. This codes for CASSATRPSNTGELFF.

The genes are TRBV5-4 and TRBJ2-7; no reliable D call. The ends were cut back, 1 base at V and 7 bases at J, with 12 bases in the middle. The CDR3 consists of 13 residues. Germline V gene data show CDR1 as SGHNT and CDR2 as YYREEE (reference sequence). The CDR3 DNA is TGTGCCAGCAGCTTGTGGGTTGGCCGGGAGCAGTACTTC. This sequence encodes CASSLWVGREQYF.

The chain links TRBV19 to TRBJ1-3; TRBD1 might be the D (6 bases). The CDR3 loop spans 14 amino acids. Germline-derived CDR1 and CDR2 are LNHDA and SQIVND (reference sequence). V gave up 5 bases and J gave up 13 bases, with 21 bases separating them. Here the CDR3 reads CASSFGQQLLRIYF. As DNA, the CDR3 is TGTGCCAGTAGTTTCGGACAGCAACTACTCCGAATATATTTT.

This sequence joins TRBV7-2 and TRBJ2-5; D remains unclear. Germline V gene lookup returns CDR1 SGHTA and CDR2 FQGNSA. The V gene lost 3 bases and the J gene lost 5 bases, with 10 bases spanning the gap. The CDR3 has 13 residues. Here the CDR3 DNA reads TGTGCCAGCAGCTTGAGAGTATCCGAGACCCAGTACTTC. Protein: CASSLRVSETQYF.

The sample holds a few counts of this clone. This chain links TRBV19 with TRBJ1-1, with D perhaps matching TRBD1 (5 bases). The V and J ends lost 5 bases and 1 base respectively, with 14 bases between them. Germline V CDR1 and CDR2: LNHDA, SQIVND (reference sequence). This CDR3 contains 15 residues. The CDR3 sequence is CASSGRAVANTEAFF. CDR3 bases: TGTGCCAGTAGTGGCAGGGCAGTAGCGAACACTGAAGCTTTCTTT.

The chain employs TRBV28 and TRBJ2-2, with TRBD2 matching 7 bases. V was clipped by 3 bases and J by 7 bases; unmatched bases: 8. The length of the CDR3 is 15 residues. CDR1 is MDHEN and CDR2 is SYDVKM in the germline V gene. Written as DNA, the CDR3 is TGTGCCAGCAGTTTCGGACTAGTAAGGGGCGGGGAGCTGTTTTTT. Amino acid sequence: CASSFGLVRGGELFF.

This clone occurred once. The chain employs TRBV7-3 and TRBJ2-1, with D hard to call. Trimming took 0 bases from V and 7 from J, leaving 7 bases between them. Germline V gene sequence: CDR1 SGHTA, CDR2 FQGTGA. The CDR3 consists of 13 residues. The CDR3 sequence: CASSLTQQNEQFF. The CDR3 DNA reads TGTGCCAGCAGCTTAACCCAGCAGAATGAGCAGTTCTTC.

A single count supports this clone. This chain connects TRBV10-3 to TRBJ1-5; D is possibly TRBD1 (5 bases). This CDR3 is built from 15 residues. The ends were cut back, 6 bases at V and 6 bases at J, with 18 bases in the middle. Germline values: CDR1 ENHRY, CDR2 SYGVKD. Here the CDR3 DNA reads TGTGCCATCAGCCCCAGCGGCCCCGGGGGTCAGCCCCAGCATTTT. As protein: CAISPSGPGGQPQHF.

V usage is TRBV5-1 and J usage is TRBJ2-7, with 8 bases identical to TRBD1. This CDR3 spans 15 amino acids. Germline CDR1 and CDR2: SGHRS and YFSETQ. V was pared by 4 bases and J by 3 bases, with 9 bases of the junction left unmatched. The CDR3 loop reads CASSPSGTGHYEQYF. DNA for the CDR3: TGCGCCAGCAGCCCCTCCGGGACAGGCCACTACGAGCAGTACTTC.

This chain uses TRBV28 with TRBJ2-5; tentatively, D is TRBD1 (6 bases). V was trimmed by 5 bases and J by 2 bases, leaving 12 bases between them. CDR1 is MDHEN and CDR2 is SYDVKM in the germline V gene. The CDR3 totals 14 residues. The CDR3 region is CASSITGHQETQYF. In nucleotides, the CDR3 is TGTGCCAGCAGTATAACAGGGCATCAAGAGACCCAGTACTTC.

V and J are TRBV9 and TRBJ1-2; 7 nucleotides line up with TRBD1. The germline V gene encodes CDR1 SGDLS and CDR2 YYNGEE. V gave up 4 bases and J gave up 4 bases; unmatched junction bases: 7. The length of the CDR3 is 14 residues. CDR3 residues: CASSPQTGIYGYTF. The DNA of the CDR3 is TGTGCCAGCAGCCCACAGACAGGGATCTATGGCTACACCTTC.

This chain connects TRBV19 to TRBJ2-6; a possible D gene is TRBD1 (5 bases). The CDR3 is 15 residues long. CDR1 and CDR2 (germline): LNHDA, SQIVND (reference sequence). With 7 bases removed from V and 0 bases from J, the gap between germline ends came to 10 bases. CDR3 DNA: TGTGCCAGTAACCGACAGTCCTCTGGGGCCAACGTCCTGACTTTC. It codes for CASNRQSSGANVLTF. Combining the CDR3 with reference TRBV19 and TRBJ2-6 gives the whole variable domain DGGITQSPKYLFRKEGQNVTLSCEQNLNHDAMYWYRQDPGQGLRLIYYSQIVNDFQKGDIAEGYSVSREKKESFPLTVTSAQKNPTAFYLCASNRQSSGANVLTFGAGSRLTVL.

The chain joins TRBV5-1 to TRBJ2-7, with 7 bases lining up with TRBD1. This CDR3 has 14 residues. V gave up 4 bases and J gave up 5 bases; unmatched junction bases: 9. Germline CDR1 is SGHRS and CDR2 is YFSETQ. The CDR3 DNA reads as TGCGCCAGCAGCACCTACAGGGGCGCGGACGAGCAGTACTTC. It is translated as CASSTYRGADEQYF.

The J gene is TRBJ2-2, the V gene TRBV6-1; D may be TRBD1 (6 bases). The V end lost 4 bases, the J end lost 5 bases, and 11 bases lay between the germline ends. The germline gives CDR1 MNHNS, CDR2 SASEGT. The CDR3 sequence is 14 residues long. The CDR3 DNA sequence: TGTGCCAGCAGTGGGCGAGGGGGAACCGGGGAGCTGTTTTTT. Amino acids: CASSGRGGTGELFF.

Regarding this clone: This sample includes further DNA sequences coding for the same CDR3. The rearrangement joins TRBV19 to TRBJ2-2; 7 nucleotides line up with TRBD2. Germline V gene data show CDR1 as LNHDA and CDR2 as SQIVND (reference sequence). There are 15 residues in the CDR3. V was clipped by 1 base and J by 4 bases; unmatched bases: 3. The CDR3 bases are TGTGCCAGTAGTATAGGACTAGCATTCACCGGGGAGCTGTTTTTT. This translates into CASSIGLAFTGELFF.

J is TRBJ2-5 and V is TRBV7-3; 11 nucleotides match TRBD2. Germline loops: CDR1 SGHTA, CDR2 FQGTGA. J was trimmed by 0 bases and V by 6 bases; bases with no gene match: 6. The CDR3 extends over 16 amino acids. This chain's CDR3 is CASREGTSGHQETQYF. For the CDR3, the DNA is TGTGCCAGCAGGGAGGGGACTAGCGGACACCAAGAGACCCAGTACTTC.

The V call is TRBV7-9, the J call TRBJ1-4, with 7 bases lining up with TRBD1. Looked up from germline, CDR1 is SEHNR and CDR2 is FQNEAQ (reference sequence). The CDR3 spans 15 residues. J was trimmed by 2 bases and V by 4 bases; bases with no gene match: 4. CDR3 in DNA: TGTGCCAGCAGCTCATTACAGGGGACTAATGAAAAACTGTTTTTT. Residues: CASSSLQGTNEKLFF.